Listed below are T cell receptor beta chains from one sample, sequenced in a study of shared clonotypes between healthy human individuals. Libraries were prepared by immunoSEQ multiplex PCR; TCRdb keeps only in-frame clonotypes and omits some of them. The sample records hundreds of thousands of clones, around 92% being singletons. Material: naive CD8+ T cells sorted from blood. Receptors were obtained from a man aged 30-40 years in good health. The CDR3 runs from the conserved cysteine through the conserved F or W. A D gene is named only where the DNA matches it firmly. Clone size is not always given. Where it is, it says once, few, many or a class for expanded clones.

d_gene: TRBD1
v_gene: TRBV27
abundance: .
j_gene: TRBJ2-1
CDR3aa: CASGRTGLYNEQFF
CDR3nt: TGTGCCAGCGGGCGGACAGGGCTCTACAATGAGCAGTTCTTC

d_gene: .
v_gene: TRBV29-1
abundance: .
j_gene: TRBJ2-2
CDR3aa: CSVEAGHSAGELFF
CDR3nt: TGCAGCGTTGAGGCGGGACATAGCGCCGGGGAGCTGTTTTTT

d_gene: TRBD1
v_gene: TRBV29-1
abundance: .
j_gene: TRBJ1-1
CDR3aa: CSVIQQGRHTEAFF
CDR3nt: TGCAGCGTTATCCAACAGGGGAGGCACACTGAAGCTTTCTTT

d_gene: .
v_gene: TRBV7-2
abundance: .
j_gene: TRBJ2-7
CDR3aa: CASSFPRGNSDYEQYF
CDR3nt: TGTGCCAGCAGCTTCCCAAGGGGGAATAGCGACTACGAGCAGTACTTC

d_gene: TRBD2
v_gene: TRBV5-4
abundance: .
j_gene: TRBJ2-5
CDR3aa: CASSLAGGAGETQYF
CDR3nt: TGTGCCAGCAGCTTAGCGGGAGGGGCGGGAGAGACCCAGTACTTC

d_gene: .
v_gene: TRBV10-3
abundance: .
j_gene: TRBJ2-7
CDR3aa: CAISEIDSFYEQYF
CDR3nt: TGTGCCATCAGTGAGATAGACAGCTTCTACGAGCAGTACTTC

d_gene: TRBD1
v_gene: TRBV7-9
abundance: .
j_gene: TRBJ1-2
CDR3aa: CASSPNDQGARGYTF
CDR3nt: TGTGCCAGCAGCCCAAACGATCAGGGGGCGCGGGGCTACACCTTC

d_gene: TRBD1
v_gene: TRBV7-3
abundance: few
j_gene: TRBJ2-2
CDR3aa: CASTSTGGSPGELFF
CDR3nt: TGTGCCAGCACCTCGACAGGGGGGTCACCCGGGGAGCTGTTTTTT

d_gene: TRBD2
v_gene: TRBV27
abundance: .
j_gene: TRBJ2-4
CDR3aa: CASSSRTSGRDIQYF
CDR3nt: TGTGCCAGCAGTTCTCGGACTAGCGGGAGAGACATTCAGTACTTC

d_gene: .
v_gene: TRBV25-1
abundance: .
j_gene: TRBJ2-1
CDR3aa: CASSGGEQFF
CDR3nt: TGTGCCAGCAGTGGAGGCGAGCAGTTCTTC

d_gene: .
v_gene: TRBV27
abundance: .
j_gene: TRBJ2-7
CDR3aa: CASSLRGFYEQYF
CDR3nt: TGTGCCAGCAGTTTAAGGGGGTTCTACGAGCAGTACTTC

d_gene: TRBD1
v_gene: TRBV10-3
abundance: .
j_gene: TRBJ1-2
CDR3aa: CAISEGDRENGYTF
CDR3nt: TGTGCCATCAGTGAGGGCGACAGGGAGAATGGCTACACCTTC

d_gene: TRBD1
v_gene: TRBV12-5
abundance: .
j_gene: TRBJ2-1
CDR3aa: CASGPGTDYYNEQFF
CDR3nt: TGTGCTAGTGGGCCGGGGACAGATTATTACAATGAGCAGTTCTTC

d_gene: TRBD2
v_gene: TRBV11-2
abundance: .
j_gene: TRBJ2-1
CDR3aa: CASSLTPRLAGEDHEQFF
CDR3nt: TGTGCCAGCAGCTTAACGCCGCGACTAGCGGGAGAGGACCATGAGCAGTTCTTC

d_gene: TRBD1
v_gene: TRBV7-9
abundance: .
j_gene: TRBJ1-1
CDR3aa: CASSPRDRGMNTEAFF
CDR3nt: TGTGCCAGCAGCCCCAGGGACAGGGGGATGAACACTGAAGCTTTCTTT

d_gene: TRBD1
v_gene: TRBV5-6
abundance: .
j_gene: TRBJ2-7
CDR3aa: CASSPGTGGYEQYF
CDR3nt: TGTGCCAGCAGCCCAGGGACAGGGGGGTACGAGCAGTACTTC

d_gene: TRBD2
v_gene: TRBV5-4
abundance: .
j_gene: TRBJ2-1
CDR3aa: CASSRWDYHNEQFF
CDR3nt: TGTGCCAGCAGCCGCTGGGACTACCACAATGAGCAGTTCTTC

d_gene: .
v_gene: TRBV11-2
abundance: .
j_gene: TRBJ2-1
CDR3aa: CASSSWKDYNEQFF
CDR3nt: TGTGCCAGCAGCTCTTGGAAGGACTACAATGAGCAGTTCTTC

d_gene: .
v_gene: TRBV9
abundance: .
j_gene: TRBJ1-2
CDR3aa: CASSPGGNYGYTF
CDR3nt: TGTGCCAGCAGCCCTGGGGGGAACTATGGCTACACCTTC

d_gene: TRBD1
v_gene: TRBV5-1
abundance: .
j_gene: TRBJ2-1
CDR3aa: CASSTSTGSPSYNEQFF
CDR3nt: TGCGCCAGCAGCACTTCGACAGGGTCCCCCTCCTACAATGAGCAGTTCTTC

d_gene: .
v_gene: TRBV6-6
abundance: .
j_gene: TRBJ2-1
CDR3aa: CASSPYNEQFF
CDR3nt: TGTGCCAGCAGTCCATACAATGAGCAGTTCTTC

d_gene: TRBD2
v_gene: TRBV11-1
abundance: .
j_gene: TRBJ2-7
CDR3aa: CASSLGGTSEISYEQYF
CDR3nt: TGTGCCAGCAGCTTAGGGGGGACTAGCGAGATCTCCTACGAGCAGTACTTC

d_gene: TRBD1
v_gene: TRBV28
abundance: once
j_gene: TRBJ2-7
CDR3aa: CASSLRSGTGPYEQYF
CDR3nt: TGTGCCAGCAGTTTGAGAAGCGGGACAGGGCCTTACGAGCAGTACTTC

d_gene: .
v_gene: TRBV4-2
abundance: .
j_gene: TRBJ2-7
CDR3aa: CASSRGHEQYF
CDR3nt: TGTGCCAGCAGCCGGGGGCACGAGCAGTACTTC

d_gene: .
v_gene: TRBV11-2
abundance: .
j_gene: TRBJ2-4
CDR3aa: CASSQGQGLAKNIQYF
CDR3nt: TGTGCCAGCAGCCAGGGGCAGGGCCTAGCCAAAAACATTCAGTACTTC

d_gene: .
v_gene: TRBV27
abundance: .
j_gene: TRBJ2-7
CDR3aa: CASSLQTPRGEQYF
CDR3nt: TGTGCCAGCAGTTTACAAACCCCACGGGGCGAGCAGTACTTC

d_gene: TRBD2
v_gene: TRBV28
abundance: .
j_gene: TRBJ2-3
CDR3aa: CASRRGTSGRLGDTQYF
CDR3nt: TGTGCCAGCAGAAGAGGGACGAGCGGGAGGTTAGGAGATACGCAGTATTTT

d_gene: .
v_gene: TRBV7-8
abundance: many
j_gene: TRBJ2-7
CDR3aa: CASAGIYEQYF
CDR3nt: TGTGCCAGTGCAGGGATCTACGAGCAGTACTTC

d_gene: TRBD2
v_gene: TRBV7-9
abundance: .
j_gene: TRBJ2-1
CDR3aa: CASNTAVAGSGYNEQFF
CDR3nt: TGTGCCAGCAACACTGCGGTAGCGGGATCAGGGTACAATGAGCAGTTCTTC

d_gene: TRBD2
v_gene: TRBV4-1
abundance: .
j_gene: TRBJ2-1
CDR3aa: CASSQLLAESYNEQFF
CDR3nt: TGCGCCAGCAGCCAACTACTAGCGGAGTCCTACAATGAGCAGTTCTTC

d_gene: .
v_gene: TRBV19
abundance: .
j_gene: TRBJ1-5
CDR3aa: CASSIEGVYSNQPQHF
CDR3nt: TGTGCCAGTAGTATAGAGGGGGTGTATAGCAATCAGCCCCAGCATTTT

d_gene: TRBD1
v_gene: TRBV5-1
abundance: .
j_gene: TRBJ1-2
CDR3aa: CASSLIQSDRGHGYTF
CDR3nt: TGCGCCAGCAGCTTGATACAGTCAGACAGGGGGCATGGCTACACCTTC

d_gene: .
v_gene: TRBV5-1
abundance: .
j_gene: TRBJ2-1
CDR3aa: CASSSTSVSEQFF
CDR3nt: TGCGCCAGCAGCTCGACTAGTGTAAGTGAGCAGTTCTTC

d_gene: .
v_gene: TRBV7-6
abundance: .
j_gene: TRBJ1-1
CDR3aa: CASSAKKYSEAFF
CDR3nt: TGTGCCAGCAGCGCCAAAAAGTACTCTGAAGCTTTCTTT

d_gene: TRBD2
v_gene: TRBV7-2
abundance: .
j_gene: TRBJ2-5
CDR3aa: CASSVGLGGETQYF
CDR3nt: TGTGCCAGCAGCGTGGGACTAGGTGGTGAGACCCAGTACTTC

d_gene: TRBD2
v_gene: TRBV10-1
abundance: .
j_gene: TRBJ2-1
CDR3aa: CASSELAGVPEQFF
CDR3nt: TGCGCCAGCAGTGAGTTAGCGGGAGTTCCTGAGCAGTTCTTC

d_gene: TRBD2
v_gene: TRBV7-8
abundance: .
j_gene: TRBJ2-7
CDR3aa: CASSLAPSGASYEQYF
CDR3nt: TGTGCCAGCAGCTTAGCGCCAAGCGGGGCTTCCTACGAGCAGTACTTC

d_gene: .
v_gene: TRBV29-1
abundance: .
j_gene: TRBJ1-1
CDR3aa: CSASPQAEAFF
CDR3nt: TGCAGCGCCTCCCCGCAGGCTGAAGCTTTCTTT

d_gene: .
v_gene: TRBV2
abundance: few
j_gene: TRBJ2-7
CDR3aa: CASSDNEQYF
CDR3nt: TGTGCCAGCAGTGACAACGAGCAGTACTTC

d_gene: TRBD1
v_gene: TRBV25-1
abundance: .
j_gene: TRBJ2-2
CDR3aa: CASSDPAGTGIRTGELFF
CDR3nt: TGTGCCAGCAGTGACCCCGCCGGGACAGGGATACGAACCGGGGAGCTGTTTTTT

d_gene: .
v_gene: TRBV28
abundance: .
j_gene: TRBJ2-1
CDR3aa: CASSLTRSDSGSYNEQFF
CDR3nt: TGTGCCAGCAGTTTAACCCGATCCGACAGTGGGTCCTACAATGAGCAGTTCTTC

d_gene: TRBD2
v_gene: TRBV11-3
abundance: .
j_gene: TRBJ2-1
CDR3aa: CASSPRKSAGDLYNEQFF
CDR3nt: TGTGCCAGCAGCCCCAGAAAAAGTGCGGGGGACCTCTACAATGAGCAGTTCTTC

d_gene: .
v_gene: TRBV7-2
abundance: .
j_gene: TRBJ2-7
CDR3aa: CANSLRGLQSYEQYF
CDR3nt: TGTGCCAACAGCTTAAGGGGACTGCAATCCTACGAGCAGTACTTC

d_gene: .
v_gene: TRBV29-1
abundance: .
j_gene: TRBJ2-2
CDR3aa: CSVVVQTGELFF
CDR3nt: TGCAGCGTTGTGGTTCAAACCGGGGAGCTGTTTTTT

d_gene: .
v_gene: TRBV7-9
abundance: few
j_gene: TRBJ1-2
CDR3aa: CASSPRRFDGYTF
CDR3nt: TGTGCCAGCAGCCCCAGGAGATTTGATGGCTACACCTTC

d_gene: TRBD2
v_gene: TRBV10-3
abundance: .
j_gene: TRBJ2-3
CDR3aa: CAIFSGKGTDTQYF
CDR3nt: TGTGCCATCTTTAGCGGGAAGGGAACAGATACGCAGTATTTT

d_gene: .
v_gene: TRBV7-8
abundance: .
j_gene: TRBJ1-2
CDR3aa: CASSTISGDMVYGYTF
CDR3nt: TGTGCCAGCAGCACGATATCCGGGGACATGGTCTATGGCTACACCTTC

d_gene: TRBD1
v_gene: TRBV13
abundance: .
j_gene: TRBJ2-5
CDR3aa: CASSSGQGAMKTQYF
CDR3nt: TGTGCCAGCAGCTCGGGACAGGGGGCGATGAAGACCCAGTACTTC

d_gene: TRBD1
v_gene: TRBV15
abundance: few
j_gene: TRBJ2-1
CDR3aa: CATSRDSGTGNEQFF
CDR3nt: TGTGCCACCAGCAGAGACTCCGGGACAGGAAATGAGCAGTTCTTC

d_gene: .
v_gene: TRBV4-1
abundance: .
j_gene: TRBJ2-4
CDR3aa: CASSQTRSINIQYF
CDR3nt: TGCGCCAGCAGCCAAACACGTTCAATAAACATTCAGTACTTC